These 23 T cell receptor beta chains were all obtained from the same sample, sequenced in a study of blood T cell repertoires in COVID-19. Method: immunoSEQ multiplex PCR; TCRdb's copy keeps in-frame clones and lacks some. Among approximately 34,000 clones listed, 88% were seen once. Sequencing was done on a sample of peripheral blood. These receptor sequences come from a human donor in a cohort sampled during active COVID-19.

This chain joins TRBV5-1 and TRBJ2-1; D unresolved. Per the germline V gene, CDR1 is SGHRS and CDR2 is YFSETQ. Between the trimmed V and J ends, which lost 2 bases and 2 bases, there was a span of 11 bases. This CDR3 is built from 15 residues. The DNA of the CDR3 is TGCGCCAGCAGCTTCTCCGACACCCCCTACAATGAGCAGTTCTTC. This encodes CASSFSDTPYNEQFF.

The chain carries TRBV19 and TRBJ1-1; TRBD1 aligns across 9 bases. From germline, CDR1 is LNHDA and CDR2 SQIVND (reference sequence). Trimming cost V 6 bases and J 10 bases; bases outside gene matches: 9. The CDR3 runs to 13 residues. The CDR3 nucleotides read TGTGCCAGTAGGAGGGACAGGGAGGCCGTAGCTTTCTTT. Translating gives CASRRDREAVAFF. Full variable domain (missing parts from reference TRBV19 and TRBJ1-1): DGGITQSPKYLFRKEGQNVTLSCEQNLNHDAMYWYRQDPGQGLRLIYYSQIVNDFQKGDIAEGYSVSREKKESFPLTVTSAQKNPTAFYLCASRRDREAVAFFGQGTRLTVV.

Concerning this clone itself: The junction shows a germline mismatch at one end, possibly a read error. The V call is TRBV7-7, the J call TRBJ2-5; 7 bases align to TRBD2. Germline V gene sequence: CDR1 SSHAT, CDR2 FNYEAQ (reference sequence). The CDR3 consists of 15 residues. The CDR3 is CASSRLLAGGETQYF. The CDR3 coding sequence is TGTGCTAGCAGCCGATTACTAGCCGGGGGGGAGACCCAGTACTTC. The full variable domain, completed using reference TRBV7-7 and TRBJ2-5, is GAGVSQSPRYKVTKRGQDVTLRCDPISSHATLYWYQQALGQGPEFLTYFNYEAQPDKSGLPSDRFSAERPEGSISTLTIQRTEQRDSAMYRCASSRLLAGGETQYFGPGTRLLVL.

The chain has TRBV18 and TRBJ2-5; 10 nucleotides match TRBD1. V shed 4 bases, J shed 4 bases, and the junction held 0 bases outside the gene matches. This CDR3 is 13 amino acids long. CDR1 and CDR2 (germline): KGHSH, LQKENI. The CDR3 spells CASSRQGAETQYF. CDR3 sequence (DNA): TGTGCCAGCTCACGACAGGGGGCAGAGACCCAGTACTTC.

The V call is TRBV6-1, the J call TRBJ2-1, with 9 nucleotides matching TRBD2. V was pared by 3 bases and J by 4 bases, with 4 bases of the junction left unmatched. The CDR3 is 15 amino acids. Germline CDR1 reads MNHNS; CDR2 reads SASEGT. The CDR3 spells CASSDSAGGYNEQFF. The CDR3 DNA sequence: TGTGCCAGCAGTGATTCAGCGGGGGGATACAATGAGCAGTTCTTC.

This chain links TRBV28 with TRBJ1-2; the D is unclear. V was clipped by 5 bases and J by 2 bases, with 15 bases between them. Germline-derived CDR1 and CDR2 are MDHEN and SYDVKM. CDR3 length equals 15 residues. The CDR3 reads CASSPQVAGNYGYTF. The CDR3 DNA follows: TGTGCCAGCAGTCCTCAGGTGGCGGGAAACTATGGCTACACCTTC.

V is TRBV24-1 and J is TRBJ2-5, with 9 bases that match TRBD1. Germline V gives CDR1 KGHDR, CDR2 SFDVKD. V lost 3 bases, J lost 5 bases, and 6 bases stayed unmatched. There are 15 residues in the CDR3. The CDR3 DNA is TGTGCCACCAGTGATGGCACAGGGGGCGGTGAGACCCAGTACTTC. Translated, it gives CATSDGTGGGETQYF.

V is TRBV6-5 and J is TRBJ1-5, with 10 bases aligning to TRBD1. The CDR3 consists of 14 residues. Germline lookup yields CDR1 MNHEY and CDR2 SVGAGI. The V segment lost 4 bases and the J segment 4 bases; nucleotides outside the gene matches: 1. CDR3 amino acids: CASSWDRGNQPQHF. In DNA form, the CDR3 reads TGTGCCAGCAGTTGGGACAGGGGAAATCAGCCCCAGCATTTT.

The gene calls are TRBV18 and TRBJ1-2; 8 bases fit TRBD1. Germline V gene data show CDR1 as KGHSH and CDR2 as LQKENI. The CDR3 loop spans 14 amino acids. J was trimmed by 3 bases and V by 5 bases; bases with no gene match: 5. The CDR3 DNA sequence: TGTGCCAGCTCAGGACAACAGGGGGACTATGGCTACACCTTC. Protein product: CASSGQQGDYGYTF.

The chain has TRBV19 and TRBJ2-4, with D possibly being TRBD1 (5 bases). This CDR3 is built from 17 residues. V gave up 2 bases and J gave up 1 base, with 15 bases separating them. Germline V gene sequence: CDR1 LNHDA, CDR2 SQIVND (reference sequence). In DNA, the CDR3 is TGTGCCAGTAGTATACGGACCCAGGGTGGGGCCAAAAACATTCAGTACTTC. Protein sequence: CASSIRTQGGAKNIQYF.

This clone has just one count. J is TRBJ1-1 and V is TRBV9; D is possibly TRBD1 (6 bases). The CDR3 is 15 amino acids. CDR1 is SGDLS, CDR2 YYNGEE, per germline. V was shortened by 4 bases and J by 0 bases, with 13 bases between the two germline ends. The CDR3 DNA reads TGTGCCAGCAGCTACGGAGGACAGCTGAACACTGAAGCTTTCTTT. It is translated as CASSYGGQLNTEAFF.

The chain recombines TRBV4-3 with TRBJ1-2, with D possibly being TRBD1 (5 bases). Trimming cost V 0 bases and J 3 bases, with 14 bases left between them. This CDR3 comprises 16 residues. The germline CDR1 and CDR2 sequences are LGHNA and YSLEER. The CDR3 region has the DNA TGCGCCAGCAGCCAAGATCGGGCAGGGTATTACTATGGCTACACCTTC. As protein: CASSQDRAGYYYGYTF.

This chain uses TRBV30 with TRBJ2-3, with TRBD2 identical over 7 bases. The V gene's germline CDR1 is GTSNPN and CDR2 SVGIG (reference sequence). This CDR3 spans 15 amino acids. The J segment lost 4 bases and the V segment lost 1 base, leaving 8 bases of the junction unmatched. In DNA, the CDR3 is TGTGCCTGGAGTGAAGGAACTAGCGAGGCAGATACGCAGTATTTT. Its translation is CAWSEGTSEADTQYF. Together with reference TRBV30 and TRBJ2-3, the CDR3 gives the full variable domain: SQTIHQWPATLVQPVGSPLSLECTVEGTSNPNLYWYRQAAGRGLQLLFYSVGIGQISSEVPQNLSASRPQDRQFILSSKKLLLSDSGFYLCAWSEGTSEADTQYFGPGTRLTVL.

Written as DNA, the CDR3 is TGTGCCAGCAGCTTAGGTCGGGGGGAGCAGTACTTC. It codes for CASSLGRGEQYF. This chain links TRBV11-3 with TRBJ2-7; D is possibly TRBD2 (6 bases). The CDR3 loop spans 12 amino acids. In germline, CDR1 is SGHNT, CDR2 YENEEA. V lost 1 base and J 7 bases, leaving 8 bases between the germline ends.

The gene calls are TRBV3-1 (or the pseudogene TRBV3-2) and TRBJ2-1, with D possibly being TRBD1 (6 bases). Germline CDR1 LGHDT, CDR2 YNNKEL (reference sequence). This CDR3 is built from 16 residues. V was clipped by 2 bases and J by 6 bases, with 17 bases between them. The CDR3 DNA sequence: TGTGCCAGCAGCCAAACCGGGACACCTGGGCCCAATGAGCAGTTCTTC. Amino acids: CASSQTGTPGPNEQFF.

This clone was counted only a few times. The genes are TRBV7-8 and TRBJ1-5, with a tentative D call TRBD1 (6 bases). The CDR3 runs to 15 residues. Per germline, CDR1 SGHVS and CDR2 FQNEAQ. V dropped 3 bases and J dropped 3 bases, with 12 bases sitting between them. The CDR3 loop is CASSLRGQVNQPQHF. CDR3 nucleotide sequence: TGTGCCAGCAGCTTGCGGGGGCAGGTCAATCAGCCCCAGCATTTT.

J is TRBJ2-3 and V is TRBV27; 8 bases align to TRBD1. Trimming cost V 8 bases and J 2 bases; bases outside gene matches: 9. The CDR3 spans 15 residues. In germline, CDR1 is MNHEY, CDR2 SMNVEV (reference sequence). The DNA for the CDR3 is TGTGCCAGCGGCAGGGGGGACAGGTTCACAGATACGCAGTATTTT. It is translated as CASGRGDRFTDTQYF.

Note on this clone: The germline gene is not matched at one end of the junction; a read error may be the cause. The chain combines TRBV4-2 with TRBJ2-3; a weak D match, TRBD2 (6 bases). This CDR3 region has 16 residues. Looked up from germline, CDR1 is LGHNA and CDR2 is YNFKEQ. The CDR3 here is CASRQVPTRDTDTQYF. The CDR3 nucleotides read TGTGCCAGCAGACAAGTTCCGACTAGGGACACAGATACGCAGTATTTT.

The V and J genes are TRBV4-1 and TRBJ1-1; possibly TRBD1 for D (5 bases). Between the trimmed V and J ends, which lost 0 bases and 1 base, there was a span of 15 bases. The CDR3 runs to 17 residues. The germline V gene has CDR1 MGHRA and CDR2 YSYEKL. The CDR3 region has the DNA TGCGCCAGCAGCCAAGATAAGGCAGATAGGGGGAACACTGAAGCTTTCTTT. Protein: CASSQDKADRGNTEAFF.

The J gene is TRBJ2-1, the V gene TRBV2, with TRBD2 as a possible D gene (6 bases). Per germline, CDR1 SNHLY and CDR2 FYNNEI. This CDR3 is built from 12 residues. Trimming left V 7 bases short and J 8 bases short, with 12 bases between. CDR3 amino acids: CASTVSGDEQFF. The CDR3 coding sequence is TGTGCCAGCACTGTTAGCGGTGATGAGCAGTTCTTC.

V is TRBV5-4 and J is TRBJ2-1, with D perhaps TRBD1 (6 bases). The CDR3 totals 15 residues. Germline V lookup: CDR1 SGHNT, CDR2 YYREEE (reference sequence). V was cut by 0 bases and J by 3 bases, with 10 bases left in between. CDR3 region: CASSLEQGNYNEQFF. The CDR3 DNA sequence: TGTGCCAGCAGCTTGGAACAGGGAAACTACAATGAGCAGTTCTTC.

The chain has TRBV9 and TRBJ2-1, with 8 bases lining up with TRBD1. This CDR3 is built from 14 residues. Unmatched junction bases numbered 7, after V lost 4 bases and J lost 7 bases. CDR1 SGDLS and CDR2 YYNGEE come from the germline V gene. CDR3 in DNA: TGTGCCAGCAGCCCATGGACAGGGAAAAATGAGCAGTTCTTC. Translated, it gives CASSPWTGKNEQFF.

This clone was detected only once. The V gene is TRBV27, the J gene TRBJ1-5; D perhaps matches TRBD1 (5 bases). The V and J ends lost 6 bases and 3 bases respectively, with 9 bases between them. The CDR3 has 13 residues. CDR1 is MNHEY and CDR2 is SMNVEV in the germline V gene (reference sequence). CDR3 in amino acids: CASSRVTNQPQHF. In DNA, the CDR3 is TGTGCCAGCAGCAGGGTCACCAATCAGCCCCAGCATTTT.